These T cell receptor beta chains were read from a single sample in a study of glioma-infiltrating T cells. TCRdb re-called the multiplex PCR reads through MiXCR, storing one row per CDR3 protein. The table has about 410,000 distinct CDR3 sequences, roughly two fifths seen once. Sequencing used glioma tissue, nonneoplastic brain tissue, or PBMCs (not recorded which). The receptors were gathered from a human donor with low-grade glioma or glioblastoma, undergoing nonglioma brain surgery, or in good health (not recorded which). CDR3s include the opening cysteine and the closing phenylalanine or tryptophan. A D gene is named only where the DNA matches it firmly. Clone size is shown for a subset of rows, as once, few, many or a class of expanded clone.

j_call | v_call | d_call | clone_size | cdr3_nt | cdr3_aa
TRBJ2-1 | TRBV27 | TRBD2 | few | TGTGCCAGCAGCCTCACCCTTCTAGCGGGAGCACGCAATGAGCAGTTCTTC | CASSLTLLAGARNEQFF
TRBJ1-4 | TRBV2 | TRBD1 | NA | TGTGCCAGCAAACCCGGGACAGGGAAGTATGAAAAACTGTTTTTT | CASKPGTGKYEKLFF
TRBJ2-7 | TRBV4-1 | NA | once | TGCGCCAGCAGCCAAGACCAAGGTGGTGGGTACGAGCAGTACTTC | CASSQDQGGGYEQYF
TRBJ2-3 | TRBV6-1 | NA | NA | TGTGCCAGCAGTTCAAGGCCCCAAGATACGCAGTATTTT | CASSSRPQDTQYF
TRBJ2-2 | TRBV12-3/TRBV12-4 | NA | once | TGTGCCAGCAGGCCCGGAGGGGGGGAGATGTTTTTT | CASRPGGGEMFF
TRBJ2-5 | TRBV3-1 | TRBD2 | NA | TGTGCCAGCAGCCATCAACTAGCGGGAGGGCCTGGAGAGACCCAGTACTTC | CASSHQLAGGPGETQYF
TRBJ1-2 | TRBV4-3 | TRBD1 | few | TGCGCCAGCAGCCAAGACCTAGGGACAGGGGACCGCTATGGCTACACCTTC | CASSQDLGTGDRYGYTF
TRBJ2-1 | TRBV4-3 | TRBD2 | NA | TGCGCCAGCAGCCAAGATCTCCCCCGGGCTAGCGGGAGTAGTGAGCAGTTCTTC | CASSQDLPRASGSSEQFF
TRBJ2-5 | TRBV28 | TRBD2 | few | TGTGCCAGCAGCATTCCGGAACAAGGGGCGGGAGTATCAGAGACCCAGTACTTC | CASSIPEQGAGVSETQYF
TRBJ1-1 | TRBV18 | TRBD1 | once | TGTGCCAGCTCACCTCGGACAGGCCAGAACACTGAAGCTTTCTTT | CASSPRTGQNTEAFF
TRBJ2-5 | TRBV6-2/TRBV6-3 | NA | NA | TGTGCCAGCAGTAAACGCCCGCCCTTCGTGGTCGGGGAGACCAAGTACTTC | CASSKRPPFVVGETKYF
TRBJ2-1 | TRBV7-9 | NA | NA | TGTGCCAGCAGCTTCCCCCCGTACAATGAGCAGTTCTTC | CASSFPPYNEQFF
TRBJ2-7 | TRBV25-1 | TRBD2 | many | TGTGCCAGCAGGGGACTAGCGGGAGACGAGCAGTACTTC | CASRGLAGDEQYF
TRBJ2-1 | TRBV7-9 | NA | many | TGTGCCAGCAGCTTAATAGCGGTGGTAAATGAGCAGTTCTTC | CASSLIAVVNEQFF
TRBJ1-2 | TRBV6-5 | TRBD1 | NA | TGTGCCAGCAGTGATCTTATGACAGGGGTTTTGGTCGGCTACACCTTC | CASSDLMTGVLVGYTF
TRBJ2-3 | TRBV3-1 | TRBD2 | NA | TGTGCCAGCAGCCAAGATGTTGTGCGGGAGGGGTACACAGATACGCAGTATTTT | CASSQDVVREGYTDTQYF